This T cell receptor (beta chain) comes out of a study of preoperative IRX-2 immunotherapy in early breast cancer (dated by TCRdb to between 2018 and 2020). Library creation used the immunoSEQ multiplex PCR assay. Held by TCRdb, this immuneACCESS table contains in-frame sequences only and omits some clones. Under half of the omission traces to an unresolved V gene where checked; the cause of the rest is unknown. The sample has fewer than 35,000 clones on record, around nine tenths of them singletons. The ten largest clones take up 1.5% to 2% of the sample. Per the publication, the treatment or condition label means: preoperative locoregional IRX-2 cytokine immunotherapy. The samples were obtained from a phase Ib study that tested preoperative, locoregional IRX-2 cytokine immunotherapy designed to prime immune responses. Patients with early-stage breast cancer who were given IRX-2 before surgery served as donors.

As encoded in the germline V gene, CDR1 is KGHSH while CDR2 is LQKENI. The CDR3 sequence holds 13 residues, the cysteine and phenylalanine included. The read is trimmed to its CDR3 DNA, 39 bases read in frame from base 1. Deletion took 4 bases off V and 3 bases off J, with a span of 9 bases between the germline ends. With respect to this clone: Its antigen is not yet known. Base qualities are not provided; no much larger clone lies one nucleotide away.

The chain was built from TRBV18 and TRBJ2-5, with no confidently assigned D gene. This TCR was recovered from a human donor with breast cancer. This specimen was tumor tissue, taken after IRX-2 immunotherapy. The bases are TGTGCCAGCTCACAGGGATGGGAAGAGACCCAGTACTTC. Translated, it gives CASSQGWEETQYF.